This passage covers 27 T cell receptor beta chains from one sample sequenced in a study of cytomegalovirus exposure and HLA in healthy donors. Researchers ran the PCR with 60 Vbeta and 13 Jbeta primers. The data were produced by immunoSEQ multiplex PCR, yet TCRdb's version contains in-frame clones alone and is incomplete. The table includes around 97,000 clones, roughly 80% detected once. Sequenced: PBMCs. These receptor sequences come from a man in his fifties or sixties in good health and CMV-seropositive.

This clone was seen only once. The chain carries TRBV5-4 and TRBJ2-1, with 7 nucleotides matching TRBD2. The CDR3 has 15 residues. The V segment lost 4 bases and the J segment 6 bases; nucleotides outside the gene matches: 10. Germline CDR1 SGHNT, CDR2 YYREEE (reference sequence). CDR3 DNA: TGTGCCAGCAGCCTCCAGCGGGAACCGCTCAATGAGCAGTTCTTC. Encoded protein: CASSLQREPLNEQFF.

CDR3 protein: CASSLPQISSGNTIYF. In DNA, the CDR3 is TGTGCCAGCAGTTTGCCGCAGATAAGCTCTGGAAACACCATATATTTT. The rearrangement joins TRBV28 to TRBJ1-3; D is unclear. The ends were cut back, 3 bases at V and 0 bases at J, with 12 bases in the middle. The CDR3 consists of 16 residues. The germline CDR1 and CDR2 sequences are MDHEN and SYDVKM.

The V call is TRBV18, the J call TRBJ2-5; 8 bases line up with TRBD1. The end of the DNA is better explained by TRBJ2-7, so the J call may be wrong. There are 16 residues in the CDR3. Germline CDR1 reads KGHSH; CDR2 reads LQKENI. The CDR3 here is CASSQTTGVGAYEQYF. The CDR3 nucleotides read TGTGCCAGCTCACAAACGACAGGGGTAGGGGCCTACGAGCAGTACTTC.

The rearrangement joins TRBV4-3 to TRBJ2-5; TRBD1 matches at 10 bases. The CDR3 sequence is 14 residues long. The V gene end was trimmed by 1 base and the J gene end by 4 bases; junction bases not matched to a gene: 0. Germline assignment: CDR1 LGHNA and CDR2 YSLEER. The CDR3: CASSQGQGAETQYF. The DNA of the CDR3 is TGCGCCAGCAGCCAAGGACAGGGGGCAGAGACCCAGTACTTC.

The chain employs TRBV28 and TRBJ2-2; 9 bases line up with TRBD1. Germline V gene sequence: CDR1 MDHEN, CDR2 SYDVKM. V was pared by 1 base and J by 3 bases, with 6 bases of the junction left unmatched. The CDR3 totals 17 residues. This chain's CDR3 is CASSLLQGAGYTGELFF. CDR3 nucleotide sequence: TGTGCCAGCAGTTTATTACAGGGGGCGGGTTACACCGGGGAGCTGTTTTTT.

The chain carries TRBV28 and TRBJ2-7, with 11 positions matching TRBD1. V lost 5 bases and J lost 4; bases outside the gene matches: 10. The CDR3 runs 16 residues. Germline lookup yields CDR1 MDHEN and CDR2 SYDVKM. CDR3 sequence: CASSGRQGQGVYEQYF. CDR3 nucleotides: TGTGCCAGCAGTGGCCGTCAGGGACAGGGGGTTTACGAGCAGTACTTC.

This clone was picked up a small number of times. The rearrangement joins TRBV15 to TRBJ2-6; 8 nucleotides agree with TRBD1. The germline V gene has CDR1 LNHNV and CDR2 YYDKDF (reference sequence). The CDR3 length is 18 residues. Trimming took 5 bases from V and 4 from J; bases not matched to a gene: 13. CDR3 amino acids: CATSPRPGGAMGANVLTF. As DNA, the CDR3 is TGTGCCACCAGCCCGCGGCCAGGGGGCGCGATGGGGGCCAACGTCCTGACTTTC.

J is TRBJ2-5 and V is TRBV4-2, with D possibly matching TRBD2 (6 bases). The J call may not be correct, given that the DNA end is closer to TRBJ2-7. The V gene's germline CDR1 is LGHNA and CDR2 YNFKEQ. The length of the CDR3 is 15 residues. CDR3 sequence (DNA): TGTGCCAGCAGCCAAAAGTGGGAGGAACCCTACGAGCAGTACTTC. Amino acid sequence: CASSQKWEEPYEQYF.

The V gene is TRBV9, the J gene TRBJ2-7, with 8 bases matching TRBD1. Per germline, CDR1 SGDLS and CDR2 YYNGEE. V gave up 6 bases and J gave up 1 base; unmatched junction bases: 6. The CDR3 consists of 14 residues. CDR3 loop: CASTATGDSYEQYF. CDR3 sequence (DNA): TGTGCCAGCACCGCGACAGGGGATTCCTACGAGCAGTACTTC.

The chain recombines TRBV23-1 with TRBJ2-1; 7 bases align to TRBD1. TRBV23-1 is an ORF, and what it does is uncertain. V lost 6 bases to trimming and J lost 5 bases; unmatched junction nucleotides: 13. This CDR3 has 16 residues. The CDR3 loop is CASSQRSRDSHNEQFF. In nucleotides, the CDR3 is TGCGCCAGCAGCCAAAGGTCCCGGGACAGTCACAATGAGCAGTTCTTC.

This sequence joins TRBV6-1 and TRBJ2-5, with 11 bases identical to TRBD1. The end of the DNA fits TRBJ2-7 better, so the J call may be wrong. The CDR3 runs to 14 residues. In germline, CDR1 is MNHNS, CDR2 SASEGT. The CDR3: CASSRDRGIYEQYF. The CDR3 DNA is TGTGCCAGCAGTAGGGACAGGGGGATCTACGAGCAGTACTTC.

In this sample, this clone turned up a few times. The CDR3 bases are TGTGCCAGCAGTGAAGGATGGGGCAGGGTGGCCGGGGCCAACGTCCTGACTTTC. Its protein is CASSEGWGRVAGANVLTF. The chain recombines TRBV6-1 with TRBJ2-6, with a possible D match to TRBD1 (5 bases). Trimming took 1 base from V and 4 from J, leaving 17 bases between them. The germline CDR1 and CDR2 sequences are MNHNS and SASEGT. CDR3 length: 18 amino acids.

The chain joins TRBV9 to TRBJ2-7; TRBD2 agrees at 13 bases. The V gene end was trimmed by 7 bases and the J gene end by 2 bases; junction bases not matched to a gene: 9. Germline CDR1 reads SGDLS; CDR2 reads YYNGEE. The CDR3 is 16 amino acids. The CDR3 DNA reads TGTGCCAGCGCCGTTACCGGGACTAGCGGGGCCTACGAGCAGTACTTC. Translating gives CASAVTGTSGAYEQYF.

The chain employs TRBV5-1 and TRBJ2-7; TRBD2 matches at 15 bases. The length of the CDR3 is 21 residues. Per the germline V gene, CDR1 is SGHRS and CDR2 is YFSETQ. Trimming took 2 bases from V and 4 from J; bases not matched to a gene: 19. This CDR3 reads CASSFSGGGLGTSGRKYEQYF. The DNA for the CDR3 is TGCGCCAGCAGCTTCAGTGGGGGGGGCCTTGGGACTAGCGGGAGGAAATACGAGCAGTACTTC.

This clone occurred a few times. The chain is built from TRBV5-1 and TRBJ2-3, with D tentatively TRBD2 (6 bases). Germline V gives CDR1 SGHRS, CDR2 YFSETQ. The CDR3 is 15 residues long. The V end lost 3 bases, the J end lost 2 bases, and 13 bases lay between the germline ends. CDR3 sequence reads: CASSSLGTVTDTQYF. The DNA of the CDR3 is TGCGCCAGCAGCTCCCTCGGGACTGTCACAGATACGCAGTATTTT.

This rearrangement joins TRBV5-5 to TRBJ2-2; tentative D call: TRBD1 (7 bases). The V gene lost 4 bases and the J gene lost 8 bases, with 18 bases spanning the gap. CDR1 is SGHKS and CDR2 is YYEKEE in the germline V gene (reference sequence). There are 15 residues in the CDR3. The CDR3 is CASSPQPGGRGELFF. CDR3 DNA: TGTGCCAGCAGCCCTCAACCAGGGGGGCGAGGGGAGCTGTTTTTT. The variable domain in full, with the rest retrieved from reference TRBV5-5 and TRBJ2-2, is DAGVTQSPTHLIKTRGQQVTLRCSPISGHKSVSWYQQVLGQGPQFIFQYYEKEERGRGNFPDRFSARQFPNYSSELNVNALLLGDSALYLCASSPQPGGRGELFFGEGSRLTVL.

This rearrangement joins TRBV29-1 to TRBJ1-2; weak D call: TRBD1 (6 bases). In germline, CDR1 is SQVTM, CDR2 ANQGSEA. This CDR3 comprises 12 residues. V lost 7 bases to trimming and J lost 4 bases, with 13 bases between them. The CDR3 region is CSALTGSYGYTF. The CDR3, as DNA: TGCAGCGCCCTGACAGGCAGCTATGGCTACACCTTC.

J is TRBJ2-5 and V is TRBV29-1; 7 bases map to TRBD2. CDR3 length equals 14 residues. The germline V gene encodes CDR1 SQVTM and CDR2 ANQGSEA. V shed 2 bases, J shed 5 bases, and the junction held 8 bases outside the gene matches. For the CDR3, the DNA is TGCAGCGTTGAAAGGGAGGGTAGCCGGGAGACCCAGTACTTC. As protein: CSVEREGSRETQYF.

V gene TRBV5-1 combines with J gene TRBJ2-1; 8 bases map to TRBD1. Trimming cost V 4 bases and J 4 bases; bases outside gene matches: 7. The length of the CDR3 is 15 residues. CDR1 and CDR2 (germline): SGHRS, YFSETQ. CDR3 nucleotides: TGCGCCAGCAGCCCAGGGGGCACACTTTACAATGAGCAGTTCTTC. It yields the protein CASSPGGTLYNEQFF. Complete variable domain (other parts from reference TRBV5-1 and TRBJ2-1): KAGVTQTPRYLIKTRGQQVTLSCSPISGHRSVSWYQQTPGQGLQFLFEYFSETQRNKGNFPGRFSGRQFSNSRSEMNVSTLELGDSALYLCASSPGGTLYNEQFFGPGTRLTVL.

About this clone: The junction and the germline gene differ at one end; a read error may be behind it. This sequence joins TRBV2 and TRBJ2-3; D is possibly TRBD2 (6 bases). Germline lookup yields CDR1 SNHLY and CDR2 FYNNEI. This CDR3 region has 15 residues. CDR3 residues: CASTESGSSTDTQYF. The CDR3 nucleotides read TGTGCCAGCACTGAAAGCGGGTCTAGCACAGATACGCAGTATTTT.

The gene calls are TRBV2 and TRBJ1-5, with no clear D. The CDR3 contains 14 residues. V was cut by 2 bases and J by 6 bases, with 11 bases left in between. Germline CDR1 and CDR2: SNHLY and FYNNEI. The CDR3 DNA is TGTGCCAGCAGTGAACCGCCCCGGGGTCAGCCCCAGCATTTT. Translation: CASSEPPRGQPQHF.

In its sample, this clone was seen a few times. This chain connects TRBV4-2 to TRBJ1-3; the D gene is possibly TRBD1 (6 bases). The CDR3 runs to 16 residues. Trimming removed 5 bases from V and 4 bases from J, with 18 bases in between. Germline V CDR1 and CDR2: LGHNA, YNFKEQ. The CDR3 DNA follows: TGTGCCAGCAGCTATACCACAGGGCCCGGGGGAAACACCATATATTTT. It yields the protein CASSYTTGPGGNTIYF.

The rearrangement joins TRBV28 to TRBJ1-2; TRBD1 agrees at 7 bases. CDR1 is MDHEN and CDR2 is SYDVKM in the germline V gene. CDR3 size: 13 residues. The junction had 6 bases not matched to a gene; V was cut back by 7 bases and J by 4 bases. The chain's CDR3 is CASKPGQSYGYTF. DNA for the CDR3: TGTGCCAGCAAACCGGGACAGAGCTATGGCTACACCTTC.

This clone was detected once. This chain links TRBV15 with TRBJ2-7, with 9 bases that match TRBD1. The CDR3 spans 14 residues. Germline CDR1 and CDR2: LNHNV and YYDKDF (reference sequence). V dropped 4 bases and J dropped 3; count of bases not matched to a gene: 4. In DNA, the CDR3 is TGTGCCACCAGCAAAAACAGGGGGCTCTACGAGCAGTACTTC. It is translated as CATSKNRGLYEQYF.

The J gene is TRBJ2-2, the V gene TRBV4-2, with 12 bases lining up with TRBD1. The ends lost 4 bases at V and 7 bases at J; junction bases unmatched: 7. The CDR3 extends over 16 amino acids. Germline V gene data show CDR1 as LGHNA and CDR2 as YNFKEQ. The CDR3 sequence: CASSPGQGALNGELFF. Here the CDR3 DNA reads TGTGCCAGCAGCCCGGGACAGGGGGCGCTGAACGGGGAGCTGTTTTTT.

Notes on this clone: Other DNA sequences in the same sample also yield this CDR3. The rearrangement uses TRBV2 and TRBJ1-3; 8 bases line up with TRBD1. This CDR3 comprises 13 residues. J was trimmed by 2 bases and V by 8 bases; bases with no gene match: 2. CDR1 and CDR2 from the germline V gene are SNHLY and FYNNEI. The DNA for the CDR3 is TGTGCCAGCTCGACAGGGGCTGGAAACACCATATATTTT. It encodes CASSTGAGNTIYF. Based on the CDR3 plus reference TRBV2 and TRBJ1-3, the full variable domain is EPEVTQTPSHQVTQMGQEVILRCVPISNHLYFYWYRQILGQKVEFLVSFYNNEISEKSEIFDDQFSVERPDGSNFTLKIRSTKLEDSAMYFCASSTGAGNTIYFGEGSWLTVV.

This clone occurred a few times. The chain is built from TRBV4-3 and TRBJ2-5; TRBD2 matches 8 bases. V lost 1 base, J lost 1 base, and 5 bases stayed unmatched. The CDR3 is made up of 16 amino acids. Germline V gives CDR1 LGHNA, CDR2 YSLEER. CDR3 sequence (DNA): TGCGCCAGCAGCCAAGGGTCAACTAGCGGCCAAGAGACCCAGTACTTC. Translated, it gives CASSQGSTSGQETQYF.